This T cell receptor beta chain was recovered during a study of OX40 agonist ivuxolimab in advanced cancers. In the study overall: The patients' treatment was ivuxolimab, an agonistic anti-OX40 (CD134) antibody.

Germline CDR1 is SGHDN and CDR2 is FVKESK. There are 15 residues in the CDR3. Trimming cost V 1 base and J 3 bases; bases outside gene matches: 4. A remark on this clone: Antigen unknown.

Profiling relied on immunoSEQ multiplex PCR, and the TCRdb table lists in-frame clones only, not all of them. The repertoire holds about 52,000 clones, with 85% to 95% as singletons. Study-wide points: Compared with CD4+, CD8+ T cells on average had more expanded clones. Antigen targets of the expanded peripheral T cells went undetermined. With doses of 0.1 to 3.0 mg/kg, CD4+ and CD8+ blood T cells had undergone clonal expansion by week 6.

The receptor comes from an adult with an advanced solid tumor such as melanoma, head and neck, liver or kidney cancer. This sample comprised CD4+ or CD8+ T cells sorted from blood, obtained in a trial of the OX40 agonist ivuxolimab. The V call is TRBV14, the J call TRBJ2-7, with 9 bases identical to TRBD1. This CDR3 is CASSQGTGVGYEQYF. DNA for the CDR3: TGTGCCAGCAGCCAAGGGACAGGGGTAGGCTACGAGCAGTACTTC.